The clone carrying this T cell receptor beta chain was recorded once. Time point here: peripheral blood 6 weeks after treatment start. Data came from immunoSEQ multiplex PCR; TCRdb stores just in-frame clones and leaves some out. The table lists some 51,000 clones, 88% of them singletons, with less than 2.5% in the top ten. The germline V gene has CDR1 GTSNPN and CDR2 SVGIG (reference sequence). Trimming pared 2 bases from V and 0 bases from J, leaving 16 bases between. CDR3 length: 16 amino acids. The sample belongs to a study of PD-L1 blockade in urothelial cancer. For the study at large: The median number of T cells present in blood samples was about 140,000.

The clonotype originates from a man aged 55-75 years with urothelial cancer. V is TRBV30 and J is TRBJ1-1; D is ambiguous. The input for sequencing was PBMCs, taken around atezolizumab (anti-PD-L1) treatment. The CDR3 loop is CAWSSRGNSMNTEAFF. DNA for the CDR3: TGTGCCTGGAGTTCGAGAGGGAATAGCATGAACACTGAAGCTTTCTTT.